Presented here are 13 T cell receptor beta chains from one specimen sequenced in a study of molecular identifiers for immune sequencing clone quantification. TCRdb re-analysed the PCR reads in MiXCR, keeping a single row per CDR3 protein. The sample yields approximately 90,000 distinct CDR3 sequences, around 24% seen once. The sequenced sample consisted of naive CD8+ T cells from blood, with Jurkat cell RNA spiked in. The sample's subset: FACS-sorted CD8+CD4-CCR7+CD45RA+ naive T cells. The receptors shown here come from a human donor in good health. Some libraries in this study had Jurkat cell RNA spiked in.

In its sample, this clonotype was seen many times. In nucleotides, the CDR3 is TGTGCCTGGAGTGGGGGCCGCACCGGGGAGCTGTTTTTT. Encoded protein: CAWSGGRTGELFF. V gene TRBV30 combines with J gene TRBJ2-2; possible D gene TRBD1, 5 bases. This CDR3 spans 13 amino acids. V dropped 1 base and J dropped 4 bases, with 7 bases sitting between them. Germline CDR1 is GTSNPN and CDR2 is SVGIG (reference sequence).

This clonotype was recorded many times. The chain combines TRBV7-8 with TRBJ1-5; D is unresolved. From germline, CDR1 is SGHVS and CDR2 FQNEAQ. The CDR3 runs to 13 residues. Trimming took off 5 bases at V and 4 bases at J, with 9 bases between the two ends. The CDR3 nucleotides read TGTGCCAGCAGCCCTACTAGTAATCAGCCCCAGCATTTT. This codes for CASSPTSNQPQHF.

This clonotype was counted a few times. The chain links TRBV4-1 to TRBJ2-7; no clear D gene. The CDR3 contains 15 residues. Germline V gives CDR1 MGHRA, CDR2 YSYEKL. Trimming took 0 bases from V and 2 from J, leaving 11 bases between them. The CDR3 DNA is TGCGCCAGCAGCCAAGAATCTAACACCGCCTACGAGCAGTACTTC. Its translation: CASSQESNTAYEQYF.

There are a few counts of this clonotype. V usage is TRBV6-5 and J usage is TRBJ2-1; possibly TRBD1 for D (6 bases). There are 15 residues in the CDR3. Between the trimmed V and J ends, which lost 3 bases and 1 base, there was a span of 10 bases. Germline V lookup: CDR1 MNHEY, CDR2 SVGAGI. Written as DNA, the CDR3 is TGTGCCAGCAGTTATGGGCAGGGGTCCTACAATGAGCAGTTCTTC. This translates into CASSYGQGSYNEQFF.

As for this clonotype: A read error is possible here, since a much larger clone lies one base away. The chain uses TRBV11-2 and TRBJ1-1; TRBD1 is a possible D gene (6 bases). CDR1 SGHAT and CDR2 FQNNGV come from the germline V gene. Trimming cost V 3 bases and J 3 bases, with 14 bases left between them. This CDR3 contains 15 residues. This chain's CDR3 is CASSFVTGLDTEAFF. In DNA form, the CDR3 reads TGTGCCAGCAGCTTTGTAACAGGGTTGGACACTGAAGCTTTCTTT.

This clonotype came up many times. In DNA form, the CDR3 reads TGTGCCAGCAGTGAAAGTCTGAGTTACGAGCAGTACTTC. Translating it yields CASSESLSYEQYF. The rearrangement links TRBV6-1 to TRBJ2-7; D ambiguous. This CDR3 region has 13 residues. The germline V and J ends were trimmed by 2 bases and 4 bases, with 9 bases remaining between them. CDR1 MNHNS and CDR2 SASEGT come from the germline V gene.

As for this clonotype: This may be a read error: a much more frequent sequence differs by one nucleotide. The rearrangement joins TRBV7-6 to TRBJ2-5; a weak D match, TRBD2 (6 bases). The CDR3 has 15 residues. Germline CDR1 and CDR2: SGHVS and FNYEAQ. CDR3: CAGSLVSGHQETQYF. The CDR3 DNA follows: TGTGCCGGCAGCCTGGTTAGCGGACACCAAGAGACCCAGTACTTC.

This clonotype occurred many times. The chain is built from TRBV5-1 and TRBJ2-7; a weak D match, TRBD1 (5 bases). The CDR3 totals 14 residues. Trimming stripped 2 bases from V and 3 bases from J, with 12 bases between. Germline loops: CDR1 SGHRS, CDR2 YFSETQ. CDR3 sequence: CASSLGDSIYEQYF. The DNA for the CDR3 is TGCGCCAGCAGCTTAGGCGACAGTATCTACGAGCAGTACTTC.

The V and J genes are TRBV29-1 and TRBJ2-7, with D perhaps TRBD1 (7 bases). Germline CDR1 and CDR2: SQVTM and ANQGSEA. The CDR3 has 12 amino acids. In nucleotides, the CDR3 is TGCCGCGGGGACAGTGTCGAGGACGAGCAGTACTTC. Translation gives CRGDSVEDEQYF.

This chain uses TRBV3-1 with TRBJ2-5; D not certain. The germline V gene has CDR1 LGHDT and CDR2 YNNKEL (reference sequence). Trimming cost V 0 bases and J 4 bases, with 12 bases left between them. This CDR3 comprises 15 residues. As DNA, the CDR3 is TGTGCCAGCAGCCAAGATTCGGCCCTCGGAGAGACCCAGTACTTC. It yields the protein CASSQDSALGETQYF.

This clonotype occurred many times. The chain combines TRBV29-1 with TRBJ2-4; 10 bases fit TRBD1. CDR3 length equals 15 residues. V shed 2 bases, J shed 7 bases, and the junction held 8 bases outside the gene matches. Germline V gives CDR1 SQVTM, CDR2 ANQGSEA. CDR3 DNA sequence: TGCAGCGTTGAATCCTCCCGGGACAGGGGCAACATTCAGTACTTC. Its translation is CSVESSRDRGNIQYF.

The rearrangement joins TRBV6-2 or TRBV6-3 to TRBJ2-1, with TRBD2 matching 8 bases. The trim removed 5 bases at V and 9 bases at J, leaving 12 bases unmatched. This CDR3 is 15 amino acids long. Germline lookup yields CDR1 MNHEY and CDR2 SVGEGT. CDR3 amino acids: CASSPGGGLRTEQFF. The DNA of the CDR3 is TGTGCCAGCAGTCCCGGGGGGGGCCTGAGGACTGAGCAGTTCTTC.

Ten or more counts support this clonotype. V usage is TRBV12-5 and J usage is TRBJ2-5; 7 nucleotides match TRBD1. With V trimmed by 1 base and J by 0 bases, 2 bases remained unmatched. Germline CDR1 reads LGHNT; CDR2 reads FRNRAP. The CDR3 covers 15 residues. The CDR3 nucleotides read TGTGCTAGTGGTTTGGGACAGGGTAACCAAGAGACCCAGTACTTC. Residues: CASGLGQGNQETQYF.